Listed below are T cell receptor beta chains from one sample, sequenced in a study of technical replicates of blood from a few donors. Produced via immunoSEQ multiplex PCR; TCRdb's table is partial and in-frame only. The sample lists 65,000 to 95,000 clones; 95% to 98% were seen once. Sequenced input: T cells isolated from PBMCs. These receptors originate from a human donor in good health. Each CDR3 is given with its conserved first and last residue. The order of the fields is J gene, D gene, clone size, V gene, CDR3 protein, CDR3 DNA. A D gene is named only where the DNA matches it firmly. A row's size may be missing; if present it is once, few, many or a size class.

TRBJ1-2 TRBD1 . TRBV14 CASSQFAGRDSSFGYTF TGTGCCAGCAGCCAATTCGCCGGCAGGGACAGCTCTTTTGGCTACACCTTC
TRBJ2-5 . . TRBV11-2 CASRPTGYQETQYF TGTGCCAGCAGACCCACAGGTTACCAAGAGACCCAGTACTTC
TRBJ2-3 . . TRBV7-4 CASSLVRGAGRGPDTDTQYF TGTGCCAGCAGCTTAGTCCGTGGAGCGGGTCGTGGGCCGGACACAGATACGCAGTATTTT
TRBJ1-2 . . TRBV19 CASSVRTAANYGYTF TGTGCCAGTAGTGTCAGGACAGCAGCTAACTATGGCTACACCTTC
TRBJ2-7 TRBD1 . TRBV29-1 CSVAPGTGSSYEQYF TGCAGCGTTGCTCCCGGGACAGGGAGCTCCTACGAGCAGTACTTC
TRBJ1-4 TRBD1 . TRBV5-5 CASSLQGALSNEKLFF TGTGCCAGCAGCTTACAGGGGGCGCTTTCTAATGAAAAACTGTTTTTT
TRBJ2-1 TRBD2 . TRBV4-1 CASSQLEAGVYNEQFF TGCGCCAGCAGCCAACTGGAAGCGGGGGTATACAATGAGCAGTTCTTC
TRBJ1-1 . . TRBV30 CAWRDKVSEAFF TGTGCCTGGAGAGACAAGGTCTCTGAAGCTTTCTTT
TRBJ1-5 . . TRBV12-1 CASSFGDGGVHQPQHF TGTGCCAGCAGCTTTGGAGACGGGGGGGTCCATCAGCCCCAGCATTTT
TRBJ2-5 . . TRBV11-2 CASSLRGGETQYF TGTGCCAGCAGCTTAAGGGGGGGAGAGACCCAGTACTTC
TRBJ1-5 . once TRBV29-1 CSVDTGRSNQPQHF TGCAGCGTTGATACGGGGAGAAGCAATCAGCCCCAGCATTTT
TRBJ2-1 . . TRBV27 CASFTGVGTIGEQFF TGTGCCAGCTTTACCGGAGTAGGGACAATCGGTGAGCAGTTCTTC
TRBJ1-2 . . TRBV28 CAILGGDYGYTF TGTGCCATCTTAGGAGGGGACTATGGCTACACCTTC
TRBJ2-2 . . TRBV7-2 CASSLALHTGELFF TGTGCCAGCAGCTTAGCTCTACACACCGGGGAGCTGTTTTTT
TRBJ2-2 . . TRBV7-9 CASSGEWTGELFF TGTGCCAGCAGCGGAGAGTGGACCGGGGAGCTGTTTTTT
TRBJ2-2 TRBD1 . TRBV27 CASSLQAGGSSGELFF TGTGCCAGCAGTTTACAGGCAGGGGGAAGTTCCGGGGAGCTGTTTTTT
TRBJ2-7 . . TRBV28 CASSLVTPYEQYF TGTGCCAGCAGTTTAGTGACTCCCTACGAGCAGTACTTC
TRBJ2-7 . . TRBV6-6 CASSHRRDYEQYF TGTGCCAGCAGCCACAGGCGTGACTACGAGCAGTACTTC
TRBJ2-3 TRBD2 . TRBV27 CASSLLSPTRTGLVFPGRDTQYF TGTGCCAGCAGTTTATTATCCCCCACGCGCACGGGACTAGTTTTCCCGGGGCGGGATACGCAGTATTTT
TRBJ2-6 TRBD1 . TRBV10-3 CAKPGGLISGANVLTF TGTGCCAAGCCAGGGGGCCTTATCTCTGGGGCCAACGTCCTGACTTTC
TRBJ2-3 . . TRBV15 CATSSTAGTQYF TGTGCCACCAGCAGCACGGCGGGGACGCAGTATTTT
TRBJ1-6 TRBD1 . TRBV5-3 CARSPSGQGDSPLHF TGTGCCAGAAGCCCCTCGGGACAGGGGGACTCACCCCTCCACTTT
TRBJ1-4 TRBD1 . TRBV9 CASSVDGQGEGKLFF TGTGCCAGCAGCGTAGATGGACAGGGGGAAGGAAAACTGTTTTTT
TRBJ2-7 . . TRBV4-1 CASSQEGASDWGRYEQYF TGCGCCAGCAGCCAAGAAGGGGCCTCAGACTGGGGCCGCTACGAGCAGTACTTC
TRBJ1-2 TRBD1 . TRBV12-5 CASGSGGTF TGTGCTAGTGGTTCAGGGGGTACCTTC
TRBJ1-6 TRBD1 . TRBV2 CASVPGQGSPLHF TGTGCCAGTGTCCCGGGACAGGGATCACCCCTCCACTTT
TRBJ2-2 . . TRBV7-3 CASSGDWGTGELFF TGTGCCAGCAGCGGGGACTGGGGCACCGGGGAGCTGTTTTTT
TRBJ2-2 TRBD2 once TRBV10-1 CASSESAGFGELFF TGCGCCAGCAGTGAGTCAGCGGGGTTTGGGGAGCTGTTTTTT
TRBJ1-5 . . TRBV27 CASSPRQEKGYGIQPQHF TGTGCCAGCAGTCCACGACAGGAGAAGGGATATGGGATCCAGCCCCAGCATTTT
TRBJ2-5 TRBD2 . TRBV27 CASRLTSGVYETQYF TGTGCCAGCAGGCTAACTAGCGGGGTCTATGAGACCCAGTACTTC
TRBJ1-2 TRBD1 . TRBV29-1 CSVPTGNNYGYTF TGCAGCGTTCCGACAGGGAACAACTATGGCTACACCTTC
TRBJ2-2 TRBD2 . TRBV12-5 CASGRTSGYTGELFF TGTGCTAGTGGGCGGACTAGCGGTTACACCGGGGAGCTGTTTTTT
TRBJ2-3 . . TRBV11-3 CASSAAGAYSTDTQYF TGTGCCAGCAGCGCGGCGGGGGCCTATAGCACAGATACGCAGTATTTT